Listed below are T cell receptor beta chains from one sample, sequenced in a study of blood T cell repertoires in COVID-19. Method: immunoSEQ multiplex PCR; TCRdb's copy keeps in-frame clones and lacks some. The sample has 90,000 or so clones; around nine tenths are singletons. The sample was peripheral blood. The receptors derive from a man in his sixties with acute or convalescent COVID-19. Each CDR3 is given with its conserved first and last residue. The D gene is left open where the match is weak. Part of the rows lack a size; the others show once, few, many or a class for expanded clones.

j_call: TRBJ1-1
d_call: .
clone_size: .
v_call: TRBV5-6
cdr3_aa: CASSPLSGRDMNTEAFF
cdr3_nt: TGTGCCAGCAGCCCCCTCTCCGGGCGGGATATGAACACTGAAGCTTTCTTT

j_call: TRBJ1-2
d_call: TRBD1
clone_size: few
v_call: TRBV9
cdr3_aa: CASSVGTGGSYGYTF
cdr3_nt: TGTGCCAGCAGCGTGGGGACAGGGGGCAGCTATGGCTACACCTTC

j_call: TRBJ2-3
d_call: TRBD1
clone_size: .
v_call: TRBV7-9
cdr3_aa: CASSPRGPTDTQYF
cdr3_nt: TGTGCCAGCAGCCCCAGGGGGCCAACAGATACGCAGTATTTT

j_call: TRBJ1-1
d_call: .
clone_size: .
v_call: TRBV11-2
cdr3_aa: CASSLTMMNTEAFF
cdr3_nt: TGTGCCAGCAGCTTAACTATGATGAACACTGAAGCTTTCTTT

j_call: TRBJ1-5
d_call: .
clone_size: .
v_call: TRBV5-6
cdr3_aa: CASSLGRYQPQHF
cdr3_nt: TGTGCCAGCAGCTTGGGCAGATATCAGCCCCAGCATTTT

j_call: TRBJ2-1
d_call: .
clone_size: .
v_call: TRBV5-4
cdr3_aa: CASSLGAYNEQFF
cdr3_nt: TGTGCCAGCAGCTTAGGGGCATACAATGAGCAGTTCTTC

j_call: TRBJ1-3
d_call: .
clone_size: once
v_call: TRBV6-6
cdr3_aa: CASSYSPQVSNTIYF
cdr3_nt: TGTGCCAGCAGTTACTCTCCGCAGGTCAGCAACACCATATATTTT

j_call: TRBJ1-2
d_call: TRBD1
clone_size: .
v_call: TRBV7-8
cdr3_aa: CASSLVILPGQGAYGYTF
cdr3_nt: TGTGCCAGCAGCTTAGTGATCCTACCGGGACAGGGGGCCTATGGCTACACCTTC

j_call: TRBJ1-6
d_call: .
clone_size: .
v_call: TRBV6-2/TRBV6-3
cdr3_aa: CASSVFRDNNSPLHF
cdr3_nt: TGTGCCAGCAGTGTATTCCGGGACAACAATTCACCCCTCCACTTT

j_call: TRBJ2-7
d_call: .
clone_size: .
v_call: TRBV3-1/TRBV3-2
cdr3_aa: CASSHREYEQYF
cdr3_nt: TGTGCCAGCAGCCATCGGGAATACGAGCAGTACTTC

j_call: TRBJ1-1
d_call: .
clone_size: .
v_call: TRBV5-5
cdr3_aa: CASSLMGAYEAFF
cdr3_nt: TGTGCCAGCAGCCTTATGGGGGCATATGAAGCTTTCTTT

j_call: TRBJ2-2
d_call: .
clone_size: .
v_call: TRBV5-1
cdr3_aa: CASSRGRGNTGELFF
cdr3_nt: TGCGCCAGCAGCAGAGGCAGGGGTAACACCGGGGAGCTGTTTTTT

j_call: TRBJ2-5
d_call: TRBD2
clone_size: few
v_call: TRBV2
cdr3_aa: CASSEAILAGSQETQYF
cdr3_nt: TGTGCCAGCAGTGAAGCGATACTAGCGGGGAGCCAAGAGACCCAGTACTTC

j_call: TRBJ2-7
d_call: .
clone_size: .
v_call: TRBV5-1
cdr3_aa: CASSTLQGSEQYF
cdr3_nt: TGCGCCAGCAGCACGCTACAGGGATCCGAGCAGTACTTC

j_call: TRBJ1-6
d_call: .
clone_size: .
v_call: TRBV2
cdr3_aa: CASSVQAGSPLHF
cdr3_nt: TGTGCCAGCAGTGTACAGGCCGGTTCACCCCTCCACTTT

j_call: TRBJ2-3
d_call: TRBD2
clone_size: .
v_call: TRBV10-1
cdr3_aa: CASSASGSTDTQYF
cdr3_nt: TGCGCCAGCAGTGCTAGCGGAAGCACAGATACGCAGTATTTT

j_call: TRBJ1-2
d_call: .
clone_size: .
v_call: TRBV28
cdr3_aa: CASSLDIRNYGYTF
cdr3_nt: TGTGCCAGCAGCCTGGACATTCGAAACTATGGCTACACCTTC

j_call: TRBJ1-2
d_call: TRBD1
clone_size: .
v_call: TRBV5-6
cdr3_aa: CASSLTTGGSWYGYTF
cdr3_nt: TGTGCCAGCAGCTTGACAACAGGGGGCTCCTGGTATGGCTACACCTTC

j_call: TRBJ2-2
d_call: .
clone_size: .
v_call: TRBV21-1
cdr3_aa: CASSKRRTGELFF
cdr3_nt: TGTGCCAGCAGCAAACGGAGGACCGGGGAGCTGTTTTTT

j_call: TRBJ2-7
d_call: TRBD2
clone_size: .
v_call: TRBV3-1/TRBV3-2
cdr3_aa: CASSQCGGACEQYF
cdr3_nt: TGTGCCAGCAGCCAATGCGGGGGGGCTTGCGAGCAGTACTTC

j_call: TRBJ2-4
d_call: .
clone_size: .
v_call: TRBV14
cdr3_aa: CASSQDQRQKNIQYF
cdr3_nt: TGTGCCAGCAGCCAAGATCAGAGACAGAAAAACATTCAGTACTTC

j_call: TRBJ1-1
d_call: TRBD1
clone_size: few
v_call: TRBV5-1
cdr3_aa: CASSFNRGMNTEAFF
cdr3_nt: TGCGCCAGCAGCTTTAACAGGGGTATGAACACTGAAGCTTTCTTT

j_call: TRBJ2-5
d_call: TRBD1
clone_size: .
v_call: TRBV2
cdr3_aa: CASSQPGQGLETQYF
cdr3_nt: TGTGCCAGCAGTCAACCGGGACAGGGATTGGAGACCCAGTACTTC

j_call: TRBJ2-7
d_call: .
clone_size: .
v_call: TRBV7-6
cdr3_aa: CASSLARGEYYEQYF
cdr3_nt: TGTGCCAGCAGCTTAGCACGGGGAGAATACTACGAGCAGTACTTC

j_call: TRBJ1-1
d_call: .
clone_size: .
v_call: TRBV7-2
cdr3_aa: CASSLGWRRDEAFF
cdr3_nt: TGTGCCAGCAGCTTAGGGTGGAGGCGGGATGAAGCTTTCTTT

j_call: TRBJ2-5
d_call: TRBD2
clone_size: .
v_call: TRBV12-3/TRBV12-4
cdr3_aa: CASSLAGGPIQYF
cdr3_nt: TGTGCCAGCAGCCTAGCGGGGGGGCCGATCCAGTACTTC